Each of the 32 T cell receptor beta chains below was sequenced from the same sample in a study of post-analysis software for immune sequencing data. Regarding the study as a whole: Relative to controls, patients had a few TRBV segments at higher frequency, with TRBV5-6, TRBV5-1 and TRBV20-1 among these.

These receptors are not linked to any known antigen. Each TCR beta cDNA library carried unique molecular identifiers. TCRdb used MiXCR to reprocess the PCR reads, holding one entry per CDR3 protein. This table holds roughly 400,000 distinct CDR3 sequences, approximately 42% found once. Sequencing was carried out using blood. The source of these receptors is a girl aged 2-10 years with multiple sclerosis.

The chain carries TRBV6-6 and TRBJ2-7; 7 bases are a match to TRBD2. With V trimmed by 5 bases and J by 3 bases, 10 bases remained unmatched. CDR3 size: 15 residues. Germline assignment: CDR1 MNHNY and CDR2 SVGAGI (reference sequence). This CDR3 is CASSNRGLGFYEQYF. CDR3 nucleotides: TGTGCCAGCAGTAACCGCGGACTAGGGTTCTACGAGCAGTACTTC.

This clonotype has more than one count but fewer than ten. The chain links TRBV13 to TRBJ2-7; 10 positions agree with TRBD2. Germline lookup yields CDR1 PRHDT and CDR2 FYEKMQ (reference sequence). The CDR3 spans 15 residues. V lost 4 bases and J lost 2; bases outside the gene matches: 5. This chain's CDR3 is CASSSASGGAYEQYF. The CDR3 coding sequence is TGTGCCAGCAGCTCAGCCAGCGGGGGGGCCTACGAGCAGTACTTC.

This clonotype has more than one count but fewer than ten. The V call is TRBV20-1, the J call TRBJ1-4; 7 bases fit TRBD1. After removal of 2 bases from V and 5 bases from J, the junction contained 8 bases not matched to a gene. The CDR3 has 15 residues. In germline, CDR1 is DFQATT, CDR2 SNEGSKA (reference sequence). The CDR3 DNA is TGCAGTGCTAGACCGGTGGGGACAGAGAATGAAAAACTGTTTTTT. Its protein is CSARPVGTENEKLFF.

This chain connects TRBV2 to TRBJ1-5; D may be TRBD1 (5 bases). CDR1 SNHLY and CDR2 FYNNEI come from the germline V gene. The V end was cut by 6 bases, the J end by 1 base, with 10 bases between. The CDR3 is 14 residues long. This CDR3 is CASRWGESNQPQHF. The CDR3 DNA sequence: TGTGCCAGCAGGTGGGGGGAAAGCAATCAGCCCCAGCATTTT.

This chain links TRBV7-2 with TRBJ1-1; D unresolved. Germline loops: CDR1 SGHTA, CDR2 FQGNSA. Between the trimmed V and J ends, which lost 4 bases and 0 bases, there was a span of 15 bases. CDR3 length: 16 amino acids. CDR3 sequence reads: CASSSQGPPMNTEAFF. The CDR3 region has the DNA TGTGCCAGCAGCTCCCAAGGGCCGCCTATGAACACTGAAGCTTTCTTT.

The rearrangement joins TRBV13 to TRBJ2-6, with 7 bases lining up with TRBD2. The CDR3 has 15 amino acids. Trimming removed 6 bases from V and 2 bases from J; junction bases left unmatched: 4. Germline loops: CDR1 PRHDT, CDR2 FYEKMQ (reference sequence). CDR3 amino acids: CASSRGGAGANVLTF. CDR3 DNA: TGTGCCAGCAGTCGGGGAGGGGCTGGGGCCAACGTCCTGACTTTC.

J is TRBJ2-5 and V is TRBV6-5, with unresolved D. Trimming left V 2 bases short and J 4 bases short, with 11 bases between. The CDR3 extends over 14 amino acids. Germline CDR1 MNHEY, CDR2 SVGAGI. The CDR3 loop is CASSYLGTRETQYF. The CDR3 nucleotides are TGTGCCAGCAGTTACCTGGGCACAAGAGAGACCCAGTACTTC.

The rearrangement joins TRBV14 to TRBJ2-5; the D call may be TRBD1 or TRBD2 (5 bases each). Germline CDR1 is SGHDN and CDR2 is FVKESK. The V gene lost 2 bases and the J gene lost 7 bases, with 17 bases spanning the gap. The CDR3 has 15 amino acids. The CDR3 DNA sequence: TGTGCCAGCAGCCAACACGAGGGGACCGGTGGGACCCAGTACTTC. This sequence encodes CASSQHEGTGGTQYF. The full variable domain, completed using reference TRBV14 and TRBJ2-5, is EAGVTQFPSHSVIEKGQTVTLRCDPISGHDNLYWYRRVMGKEIKFLLHFVKESKQDESGMPNNRFLAERTGGTYSTLKVQPAELEDSGVYFCASSQHEGTGGTQYFGPGTRLLVL.

The V call is TRBV12-3 or TRBV12-4, the J call TRBJ2-4; D gene uncertain. The CDR3 sequence is 16 residues long. V lost 3 bases and J lost 2, with 14 bases in between. The CDR3 nucleotides are TGTGCCAGCAGTTTCCCGGCCGCCCCATCCAAAAACATTCAGTACTTC. Protein sequence: CASSFPAAPSKNIQYF.

J is TRBJ1-5 and V is TRBV4-1, with 9 bases lining up with TRBD1. Germline V lookup: CDR1 MGHRA, CDR2 YSYEKL. CDR3 size: 17 residues. J gave up 7 bases and V 4 bases, and 14 bases lay outside the gene matches. The DNA of the CDR3 is TGCGCCAGCAGCCGAAACCACCTACAGGGGGCCCAACAGCCCCAGCATTTT. Translated, it gives CASSRNHLQGAQQPQHF.

The chain combines TRBV5-1 with TRBJ1-1; D possibly corresponds to TRBD1 (5 bases). The CDR3 length is 15 residues. Germline loops: CDR1 SGHRS, CDR2 YFSETQ. Trimming left V 0 bases short and J 8 bases short, with 17 bases between. The CDR3 DNA sequence: TGCGCCAGCAGCTTGGGGGGCAGGCCGAGTCCCGAAGCTTTCTTT. It codes for CASSLGGRPSPEAFF. The complete variable domain, with remaining parts taken from reference TRBV5-1 and TRBJ1-1, reads KAGVTQTPRYLIKTRGQQVTLSCSPISGHRSVSWYQQTPGQGLQFLFEYFSETQRNKGNFPGRFSGRQFSNSRSEMNVSTLELGDSALYLCASSLGGRPSPEAFFGQGTRLTVV.

This clonotype showed up just a few times. The CDR3 spells CASIRASGSNEQFF. CDR3 in DNA: TGTGCCAGCATACGTGCTAGCGGGAGTAATGAGCAGTTCTTC. The V call is TRBV12-3 or TRBV12-4, the J call TRBJ2-1; TRBD2 matches at 10 bases. Losses at the gene ends were 7 bases for V and 7 bases for J; bases not matched to a gene: 7. The CDR3 covers 14 residues.

This chain links TRBV3-1 with TRBJ1-1; D is unresolved. CDR1 is LGHDT and CDR2 is YNNKEL in the germline V gene (reference sequence). V was clipped by 2 bases and J by 5 bases, with 9 bases between them. CDR3 length equals 13 residues. The CDR3 is CASSQSVRTEAFF. The CDR3 DNA sequence: TGTGCCAGCAGCCAATCAGTACGAACTGAAGCTTTCTTT.

This chain connects TRBV7-8 to TRBJ2-7; 11 bases are a match to TRBD1. CDR3 size: 15 residues. V lost 2 bases, J lost 3 bases, and 3 bases stayed unmatched. Looked up from germline, CDR1 is SGHVS and CDR2 is FQNEAQ. The CDR3 here is CASSLLGTGGYEQYF. The DNA for the CDR3 is TGTGCCAGCAGCTTACTTGGGACAGGGGGCTACGAGCAGTACTTC.

This clonotype turned up a few times. This chain links TRBV7-3 with TRBJ1-2, with D unclear. The germline V gene has CDR1 SGHTA and CDR2 FQGTGA. Trimming removed 6 bases at V and 0 bases at J, with 17 bases between. The CDR3 is 16 amino acids. In DNA, the CDR3 is TGTGCCAGCAGGGTTGGGTCCCACCTAGCTAACTATGGCTACACCTTC. It specifies CASRVGSHLANYGYTF.

The chain is built from TRBV5-5 and TRBJ1-1, with a possible D match to TRBD1 (5 bases). This CDR3 is built from 15 residues. Per germline, CDR1 SGHKS and CDR2 YYEKEE (reference sequence). The V gene lost 5 bases and the J gene lost 0 bases, with 14 bases spanning the gap. CDR3 protein: CASRLYWTLNTEAFF. In nucleotides, the CDR3 is TGTGCCAGCAGACTATATTGGACACTGAACACTGAAGCTTTCTTT.

V is TRBV12-3 or TRBV12-4 and J is TRBJ2-1; D is perhaps TRBD1 or TRBD2 (6 bases each). The CDR3 runs 13 residues. Trimming removed 4 bases from V and 9 bases from J, with 13 bases in between. CDR3 protein: CASSSVQGGEQFF. The CDR3 DNA sequence: TGTGCCAGCAGTTCAGTACAGGGAGGTGAGCAGTTCTTC.

The rearrangement uses TRBV7-3 and TRBJ2-4; D ambiguous. The J call may be in error: the DNA end matches TRBJ2-7 better. This CDR3 region has 15 residues. The V gene's germline CDR1 is SGHTA and CDR2 FQGTGA. CDR3 in DNA: TGTGCCAGCAGCTTAAACGGTCCTGTCGGGCACGAGCAGTACTTC. Translation: CASSLNGPVGHEQYF.

This clonotype has only one observation. This chain uses TRBV20-1 with TRBJ2-1; no reliable D call. CDR1 is DFQATT and CDR2 is SNEGSKA in the germline V gene (reference sequence). The CDR3 has 14 amino acids. With 5 bases removed from V and 3 bases from J, the gap between germline ends came to 14 bases. CDR3 protein: CSAGSWADYNEQFF. Here the CDR3 DNA reads TGCAGTGCTGGTAGCTGGGCCGACTACAATGAGCAGTTCTTC.

This clonotype was detected a few times. CDR3 in DNA: TGTGCCACCAGCGCACCTGAGGAATACCACTATGGCTACACCTTC. It encodes CATSAPEEYHYGYTF. The chain recombines TRBV15 with TRBJ1-2, with no clear D. The V end lost 5 bases, the J end lost 3 bases, and 16 bases lay between the germline ends. Germline CDR1 LNHNV, CDR2 YYDKDF (reference sequence). The CDR3 totals 15 residues.

This clonotype was picked up a small number of times. The genes are TRBV5-1 and TRBJ2-3, with D possibly matching TRBD2 (6 bases). This CDR3 spans 16 amino acids. CDR1 is SGHRS, CDR2 YFSETQ, per germline. Trimming took 4 bases from V and 5 from J, leaving 20 bases between them. This CDR3 is CASSSGFSGGIDTQYF. The DNA for the CDR3 is TGCGCCAGCAGCAGTGGGTTTTCTGGCGGGATAGATACGCAGTATTTT.

The chain employs TRBV5-1 and TRBJ1-2, with unresolved D. This CDR3 comprises 15 residues. Germline V gives CDR1 SGHRS, CDR2 YFSETQ. V lost 0 bases to trimming and J lost 3 bases, with 12 bases between them. The CDR3 DNA sequence: TGCGCCAGCAGCTTGGTCCGGGCCTTTGACTATGGCTACACCTTC. It specifies CASSLVRAFDYGYTF.

This clonotype came up a few times. The V call is TRBV20-1, the J call TRBJ2-1, with 11 positions matching TRBD2. From germline, CDR1 is DFQATT and CDR2 SNEGSKA (reference sequence). With V trimmed by 6 bases and J by 10 bases, 8 bases remained unmatched. The CDR3 loop spans 13 amino acids. The CDR3 region is CSAYPSGRKEQFF. CDR3 nucleotides: TGCAGTGCCTACCCTAGCGGGAGGAAGGAGCAGTTCTTC.

This clonotype has only a few counts. The CDR3, as DNA: TGTGCCAGCGGAATGGGACAGCGAAATCAGCCCCAGCATTTT. Residues: CASGMGQRNQPQHF. The chain recombines TRBV6-6 with TRBJ1-5; TRBD1 matches 7 bases. The CDR3 has 14 amino acids. Germline V gene sequence: CDR1 MNHNY, CDR2 SVGAGI (reference sequence). With 8 bases clipped from V and 4 bases from J, the junction kept 8 bases outside the gene matches.

The CDR3, as DNA: TGTGCCAGCAGTTTGGCTACAGGGTCCGAGCAGTACTTC. Its translation: CASSLATGSEQYF. The chain recombines TRBV27 with TRBJ2-7; TRBD1 might be the D (6 bases). CDR1 and CDR2 from the germline V gene are MNHEY and SMNVEV (reference sequence). V was trimmed by 3 bases and J by 6 bases, leaving 12 bases between them. This CDR3 region has 13 residues.

The V and J genes are TRBV24-1 and TRBJ2-5; D possibly corresponds to TRBD1 (6 bases). The CDR3 contains 16 residues. The V and J ends lost 3 bases and 5 bases respectively, with 18 bases between them. Per the germline V gene, CDR1 is KGHDR and CDR2 is SFDVKD. In DNA, the CDR3 is TGTGCCACCAGTGATCCTACAGGGACGGTCGAGGAGACCCAGTACTTC. Encoded protein: CATSDPTGTVEETQYF.

The chain carries TRBV10-3 and TRBJ2-5, with 8 bases aligning to TRBD1. The J call may be in error: the DNA end matches TRBJ2-7 better. Per the germline V gene, CDR1 is ENHRY and CDR2 is SYGVKD. The CDR3 is made up of 13 amino acids. This chain's CDR3 is CAISADRGYEQYF. The DNA of the CDR3 is TGTGCCATCAGTGCCGACAGGGGCTACGAGCAGTACTTC.

This chain connects TRBV9 to TRBJ2-1; D unclear. Matching the DNA end better, TRBJ2-7 makes the J call doubtful. This CDR3 contains 16 residues. Per germline, CDR1 SGDLS and CDR2 YYNGEE. The CDR3, as DNA: TGTGCCAGCAGTGGTCACCCCAGGAGCTCCTACAATGAGCAGTACTTC. It specifies CASSGHPRSSYNEQYF.

The chain uses TRBV5-1 and TRBJ2-7, with D perhaps TRBD2 (6 bases). Germline V gene sequence: CDR1 SGHRS, CDR2 YFSETQ. This CDR3 has 13 residues. Deletions cut 6 bases from V and 6 bases from J, with 16 bases between. CDR3 sequence reads: CASKRGKGIEQYF. CDR3 nucleotide sequence: TGCGCCAGCAAACGGGGGAAAGGGATCGAGCAGTACTTC.

The chain recombines TRBV20-1 with TRBJ2-3; no reliable D call. Trimming shortened V by 6 bases and J by 7 bases, and 20 bases separated the two germline ends. CDR3 length equals 14 residues. From germline, CDR1 is DFQATT and CDR2 SNEGSKA (reference sequence). This CDR3 is CSAPRPAAQNTQYF. The CDR3 coding sequence is TGCAGTGCCCCCCGCCCCGCTGCCCAGAATACGCAGTATTTT.

V gene TRBV20-1 combines with J gene TRBJ1-5; D may be TRBD1 (6 bases). Germline lookup yields CDR1 DFQATT and CDR2 SNEGSKA (reference sequence). CDR3 length: 14 residues. Trimming cost V 4 bases and J 4 bases, with 14 bases left between them. The CDR3 coding sequence is TGCAGTGCTACTGGGGGCGCCGGGAATCAGCCCCAGCATTTT. The encoded protein is CSATGGAGNQPQHF.

CDR3 amino acids: CASSLGPGPGKTQYF. CDR3 nucleotides: TGTGCCAGCAGCTTAGGACCCGGGCCCGGCAAGACCCAGTACTTC. The V and J genes are TRBV7-2 and TRBJ2-5; D is ambiguous. V lost 1 base and J lost 6, with 15 bases in between. This CDR3 spans 15 amino acids. Germline CDR1 is SGHTA and CDR2 is FQGNSA.